The T cell receptor (beta chain) described here comes from a study of shared clonotypes between healthy human individuals. As for the study in general: Researchers assigned three CD4 naive, three CD4 memory, two CD8 naive and one CD8 memory plate to each donor. Notes on the study in general: Sequencing depth was predicted to influence how clonotypes are shared among donors. Sharing across four donors was highest in naive CD4 (approximately 5%) and lowest in memory CD8 (roughly 0.4%).

In the case of this clone: The antigen is unknown.

CDR1 and CDR2 (germline): MNHNY, SVGAGI (reference sequence). V lost 6 bases and J lost 8; bases outside the gene matches: 12. The CDR3 spans 15 residues. The study drew all its donors from Caucasian adults living in Nashville, Tennessee. TCRdb's table, derived via immunoSEQ multiplex PCR, lists solely in-frame clones and lacks some. Here the sample spans about 2,500,000 clones, just over 90% being singletons. V and J are TRBV6-6 and TRBJ2-1; TRBD2 agrees at 8 bases. The sequenced sample consisted of naive CD4+ T cells sorted from blood. The subset: CD45RA+ positively selected. The origin of this receptor is a man between 18 and 35 years old in good health. The CDR3 DNA reads as TGTGCCAGCAGGGGGATTCCGGGACTAGGAGATGAGCAGTTCTTC. Translation gives CASRGIPGLGDEQFF.